This T cell receptor beta chain was sequenced for a study of T cells in Graves' hyperthyroidism and ophthalmopathy. The CDR3 contains 15 residues. Trimming removed 4 bases at V and 8 bases at J, with 17 bases between. The germline CDR1 and CDR2 sequences are SGHVS and FQNEAQ. Clinical symptoms, serum thyroxine and TRAb, thyroid ultrasound and orbital computed tomography were used for the diagnoses. This clonotype has just a few counts. Its antigen is as yet unknown. General study points: Ophthalmopathy was identified by the model a median 6.5 months ahead of onset.

Regions amplified from RNA transcripts were the TCR beta CDR3 regions. TCR CDR3 underwent first-round RT-PCR with the HTBI primer set. A single record per CDR3 protein comes from TCRdb applying MiXCR to the multiplex PCR reads. The sample yields over 500,000 distinct CDR3 sequences, 46% seen once. The chain combines TRBV7-8 with TRBJ1-4; D call uncertain. This TCR was recovered from an adult woman with Graves' disease, either hyperthyroidism or ophthalmopathy (not recorded which). Sequenced input: peripheral blood or thyroid tissue (not recorded which). The CDR3 is CASSSDSVYVEKLFF. Written as DNA, the CDR3 is TGTGCCAGCAGCTCCGATTCGGTCTACGTGGAAAAACTGTTTTTT.